The sequence of this T cell receptor (beta chain) was determined in a study of blood T cell repertoires in COVID-19. The V and J ends lost 8 bases and 3 bases respectively, with 13 bases between them. CDR1 and CDR2 (germline): KGHSH, LQKENI. The CDR3 spans 13 residues. Authors' methods: Estimated nucleated cell counts came from reference gene primer amplification. Measured with immunoSEQ multiplex PCR; TCRdb has only the in-frame clones, and not every one. V and J calls and clone size come straight from that table; D and trimming were deduced from the DNA. The sample records about 130,000 clones, around 80% being singletons.

This TCR derives from a man aged 35 to 55 with active or convalescent COVID-19. The rearrangement links TRBV18 to TRBJ1-2; no definite D call. Sequences were obtained from peripheral blood. This chain's CDR3 is CASTPLEDYGYTF. Here the CDR3 DNA reads TGTGCCAGCACGCCTCTCGAGGACTATGGCTACACCTTC.